A selection of T cell receptor beta chains follows, all from one sample in a study of blood T cell repertoires in COVID-19. The data were produced by immunoSEQ multiplex PCR, yet TCRdb's version contains in-frame clones alone and is incomplete. The sample lists some 340,000 clones; over 90% were seen once. Sequencing was carried out using PBMCs or T cells enriched from blood (not recorded which). Every receptor here comes from a woman younger than 45 who had been exposed to COVID-19. Both conserved end residues are part of each CDR3. Each record gives: CDR3 protein, CDR3 DNA, clone size, D gene, V gene, J gene. A D gene is named only where the DNA matches it firmly. Not all rows give a size; the values are once, few, many and, for expanded clones, a class.

cdr3_aa: CASSPQGSGEKLFF
cdr3_nt: TGCGCCAGCAGCCCTCAGGGGTCAGGAGAAAAACTGTTTTTT
clone_size: NA
d_call: NA
v_call: TRBV5-1
j_call: TRBJ1-4

cdr3_aa: CASSTGQLAKNIQYF
cdr3_nt: TGCGCCAGCAGCACGGGACAGCTAGCCAAAAACATTCAGTACTTC
clone_size: NA
d_call: TRBD1
v_call: TRBV5-1
j_call: TRBJ2-4

cdr3_aa: CASSSSPTGALWPLHF
cdr3_nt: TGTGCCAGCAGTTCATCCCCCACAGGGGCCCTATGGCCCCTCCACTTT
clone_size: once
d_call: TRBD1
v_call: TRBV6-5
j_call: TRBJ1-6

cdr3_aa: CASSQVRKTGLVGNTIYF
cdr3_nt: TGTGCCAGCAGCCAAGTACGAAAGACAGGGCTAGTTGGAAACACCATATATTTT
clone_size: NA
d_call: TRBD1
v_call: TRBV3-1/TRBV3-2
j_call: TRBJ1-3

cdr3_aa: CASSTVTGGNEAFF
cdr3_nt: TGCGCCAGCAGCACCGTAACAGGGGGCAATGAAGCTTTCTTT
clone_size: NA
d_call: TRBD1
v_call: TRBV5-1
j_call: TRBJ1-1

cdr3_aa: CASSPTKRETFTGELFF
cdr3_nt: TGCGCCAGCAGCCCGACCAAACGGGAGACCTTCACCGGGGAGCTGTTTTTT
clone_size: NA
d_call: NA
v_call: TRBV4-1
j_call: TRBJ2-2

cdr3_aa: CATAGVSGNTIYF
cdr3_nt: TGTGCCACAGCGGGGGTCTCTGGAAACACCATATATTTT
clone_size: few
d_call: NA
v_call: TRBV6-5
j_call: TRBJ1-3

cdr3_aa: CAITLTTGPNYGYTF
cdr3_nt: TGTGCCATCACTCTTACGACAGGCCCAAACTATGGCTACACCTTC
clone_size: NA
d_call: NA
v_call: TRBV10-3
j_call: TRBJ1-2

cdr3_aa: CASSDRQDTEAFF
cdr3_nt: TGTGCCAGCAGTGATCGGCAGGACACTGAAGCTTTCTTT
clone_size: NA
d_call: NA
v_call: TRBV7-3
j_call: TRBJ1-1

cdr3_aa: CASSFKGAASNSPLHF
cdr3_nt: TGTGCCAGCAGCTTTAAGGGGGCGGCCTCGAATTCACCCCTCCACTTT
clone_size: NA
d_call: TRBD1
v_call: TRBV7-2
j_call: TRBJ1-6

cdr3_aa: CASSLGGGFKDTEAFF
cdr3_nt: TGTGCCAGCAGCTTAGGTGGGGGCTTTAAGGACACTGAAGCTTTCTTT
clone_size: once
d_call: NA
v_call: TRBV7-8
j_call: TRBJ1-1

cdr3_aa: CASSPEPGFRTEAFF
cdr3_nt: TGTGCCAGCAGCCCAGAGCCGGGGTTCAGGACTGAAGCTTTCTTT
clone_size: once
d_call: NA
v_call: TRBV5-4
j_call: TRBJ1-1

cdr3_aa: CASSLGQEQITDTQYF
cdr3_nt: TGTGCCAGCAGCCTTGGACAGGAACAGATCACAGATACGCAGTATTTT
clone_size: NA
d_call: TRBD1
v_call: TRBV7-9
j_call: TRBJ2-3

cdr3_aa: CASRYGQGDQPQHF
cdr3_nt: TGTGCCAGCAGGTACGGACAGGGAGATCAGCCCCAGCATTTT
clone_size: NA
d_call: TRBD1
v_call: TRBV6-5
j_call: TRBJ1-5

cdr3_aa: CASSRAGRSETQYF
cdr3_nt: TGCGCCAGCAGCCGAGCAGGGCGGTCAGAGACCCAGTACTTC
clone_size: NA
d_call: NA
v_call: TRBV4-1
j_call: TRBJ2-5

cdr3_aa: CASRPSHDLQYF
cdr3_nt: TGTGCCAGCAGACCCTCACATGACTTGCAGTACTTC
clone_size: NA
d_call: NA
v_call: TRBV11-2
j_call: TRBJ2-7

cdr3_aa: CASSLRGINEAFF
cdr3_nt: TGTGCCAGCAGTTTAAGGGGCATAAATGAAGCTTTCTTT
clone_size: NA
d_call: NA
v_call: TRBV12-3/TRBV12-4
j_call: TRBJ1-1

cdr3_aa: CASSRWRATEAFF
cdr3_nt: TGCGCCAGCAGCCGCTGGAGAGCCACTGAAGCTTTCTTT
clone_size: NA
d_call: NA
v_call: TRBV4-3
j_call: TRBJ1-1

cdr3_aa: CASSPDHGDYEQYF
cdr3_nt: TGTGCCAGCAGCCCCGACCACGGGGACTACGAGCAGTACTTC
clone_size: once
d_call: NA
v_call: TRBV4-2
j_call: TRBJ2-7

cdr3_aa: CASSLDSSGEQYF
cdr3_nt: TGTGCCAGCAGCTTGGACTCCTCTGGCGAGCAGTACTTC
clone_size: NA
d_call: NA
v_call: TRBV5-5
j_call: TRBJ2-7

cdr3_aa: CSVEGRGTGYGYTF
cdr3_nt: TGCAGCGTTGAAGGACGGGGTACTGGGTATGGCTACACCTTC
clone_size: NA
d_call: NA
v_call: TRBV29-1
j_call: TRBJ1-2

cdr3_aa: CASSFGGGQDTQYF
cdr3_nt: TGTGCCAGCAGCTTTGGGGGGGGGCAAGATACGCAGTATTTT
clone_size: NA
d_call: NA
v_call: TRBV7-2
j_call: TRBJ2-3

cdr3_aa: CASRPDGGFTDTQYF
cdr3_nt: TGTGCCAGCCGCCCGGACGGGGGATTCACAGATACGCAGTATTTT
clone_size: NA
d_call: NA
v_call: TRBV11-2
j_call: TRBJ2-3

cdr3_aa: CASRLGGGNTGELFF
cdr3_nt: TGCGCCAGCAGGTTGGGAGGGGGAAACACCGGGGAGCTGTTTTTT
clone_size: NA
d_call: NA
v_call: TRBV5-1
j_call: TRBJ2-2

cdr3_aa: CASGLTGRPNSPLHF
cdr3_nt: TGCGCCAGCGGGCTAACAGGCCGCCCAAATTCACCCCTCCACTTT
clone_size: few
d_call: NA
v_call: TRBV5-1
j_call: TRBJ1-6

cdr3_aa: CASSLGDRPWTWDYGYTF
cdr3_nt: TGCGCCAGCAGCTTGGGGGACAGGCCGTGGACGTGGGACTATGGCTACACCTTC
clone_size: NA
d_call: TRBD1
v_call: TRBV5-1
j_call: TRBJ1-2

cdr3_aa: CASNRASPVDEQFF
cdr3_nt: TGTGCCAGCAACCGGGCTAGCCCGGTCGATGAGCAGTTCTTC
clone_size: NA
d_call: NA
v_call: TRBV6-5
j_call: TRBJ2-1

cdr3_aa: CASSYRDSGYEQYF
cdr3_nt: TGTGCCAGCAGCTACCGGGACAGTGGTTACGAGCAGTACTTC
clone_size: few
d_call: TRBD1
v_call: TRBV5-4
j_call: TRBJ2-7

cdr3_aa: CASSINGLYGYTF
cdr3_nt: TGTGCCAGTAGTATCAACGGACTATATGGCTACACCTTC
clone_size: NA
d_call: NA
v_call: TRBV19
j_call: TRBJ1-2

cdr3_aa: CASSRTELSVSAGKSYEQYF
cdr3_nt: TGTGCCAGCAGCCGTACCGAATTATCGGTGTCGGCGGGGAAATCCTACGAGCAGTACTTC
clone_size: NA
d_call: NA
v_call: TRBV3-1/TRBV3-2
j_call: TRBJ2-7

cdr3_aa: CASSYNHNEQFF
cdr3_nt: TGTGCCAGCAGCTATAATCACAATGAGCAGTTCTTC
clone_size: few
d_call: NA
v_call: TRBV7-9
j_call: TRBJ2-1

cdr3_aa: CAISPGLDYGYTF
cdr3_nt: TGTGCCATCAGTCCGGGACTGGACTATGGCTACACCTTC
clone_size: NA
d_call: NA
v_call: TRBV10-3
j_call: TRBJ1-2

cdr3_aa: CASSYRNRATDTQYF
cdr3_nt: TGTGCCAGCAGTTATAGGAACAGGGCCACAGATACGCAGTATTTT
clone_size: NA
d_call: NA
v_call: TRBV6-5
j_call: TRBJ2-3

cdr3_aa: CASSLYGAGGVGYTF
cdr3_nt: TGCGCCAGCAGCTTGTATGGGGCAGGGGGCGTTGGCTACACCTTC
clone_size: NA
d_call: TRBD1
v_call: TRBV5-1
j_call: TRBJ1-2